These T cell receptor beta chains were read from a single sample in a study of blood T cell repertoires in COVID-19. TCRdb keeps only in-frame clones here, not all; method: immunoSEQ multiplex PCR. The data show 45,000 to 55,000 clones, with less than 90% seen just once and around 5.2% held by the top ten. The sample consisted of peripheral blood. The source of these receptors is a human donor in a cohort sampled during active COVID-19. The CDR3 runs from the conserved cysteine through the conserved F or W. The D gene is left open where the match is weak. Clone size appears in some rows only: once, few, many, or a class for an expanded clone.

V	J	D	size	DNA	CDR3
TRBV9	TRBJ1-3	.	.	TGTGCCAGCAGCGTCGTCCCCTCTGGAAACACCATATATTTT	CASSVVPSGNTIYF
TRBV18	TRBJ1-2	.	.	TGTGCCAGCTCGGGATTGGTTTCAGTCGGACTTAACTATGGCTACACCTTC	CASSGLVSVGLNYGYTF
TRBV3-1/TRBV3-2	TRBJ2-1	TRBD2	few	TGTGCCAGCAGCCAAGGACTAGCGGGGGCCTCCAATGAGCAGTTCTTC	CASSQGLAGASNEQFF
TRBV19	TRBJ2-1	TRBD1	.	TGTGCCAGTAGTGCAGACAGGGGGTCTTACAATGAGCAGTTCTTC	CASSADRGSYNEQFF
TRBV4-3	TRBJ2-2	TRBD2	.	TGCGCCAGCAGCCAAGGACTAGCGGGGGGCACCGGGGAGCTGTTTTTT	CASSQGLAGGTGELFF
TRBV5-6	TRBJ1-2	.	.	TGTGCCAGCAGCTTGGTGGGGACAAGATATGGCTACACCTTC	CASSLVGTRYGYTF
TRBV7-3	TRBJ2-1	.	.	TGTGCCAGCAGCCTCGGGAGTCTCAATGAGCAGTTCTTC	CASSLGSLNEQFF
TRBV24-1	TRBJ1-6	.	few	TGTGCCACCTATCCCGCAGGGGTCGGTAATTCACCCCTCCACTTT	CATYPAGVGNSPLHF
TRBV19	TRBJ1-4	TRBD1	.	TGTGCCAGTAGTATACCGGGACAGGGGAATGAAAAACTGTTTTTT	CASSIPGQGNEKLFF
TRBV19	TRBJ2-2	TRBD1	once	TGTGCCAGTAGGCAACTGGGGACAGGAAACACCGGGGAGCTGTTTTTT	CASRQLGTGNTGELFF
TRBV6-1	TRBJ1-5	TRBD1	.	TGTGCCAGCAGTGAAGGGACAGCAGCTACAGGGGCCCAGCATTTT	CASSEGTAATGAQHF
TRBV7-8	TRBJ2-3	TRBD2	once	TGTGCCAGCAGCTTAGGCCTAGCGGGGCCTTCAGATACGCAGTATTTT	CASSLGLAGPSDTQYF
TRBV3-1/TRBV3-2	TRBJ2-2	TRBD2	.	TGTGCCAGCAGTCCTTACTCGGGGGGGAACACCGGGGAGCTGTTTTTT	CASSPYSGGNTGELFF
TRBV24-1	TRBJ2-2	TRBD1	.	TGTGCCACCAGTGATAGGGGGACAGGGGGCACCGGGGAGCTGTTTTTT	CATSDRGTGGTGELFF
TRBV7-9	TRBJ1-5	.	.	TGTGCCAGCAGCTCTTACAGGGAGCAAGAGCCCCAGCATTTT	CASSSYREQEPQHF
TRBV7-8	TRBJ2-2	TRBD1	.	TGTGCCAGCAGTAGACAGGGGTCCGGGGAGCTGTTTTTT	CASSRQGSGELFF
TRBV9	TRBJ2-3	TRBD2	.	TGTGCCAGCAGTCCCAGCGGGGGCAAGACAGATACGCAGTATTTT	CASSPSGGKTDTQYF
TRBV6-5	TRBJ1-5	.	.	TGTGCCAGCGTCGCACCTGGTGGGCCAAATCAGCCCCAGCATTTT	CASVAPGGPNQPQHF
TRBV6-5	TRBJ1-1	.	.	TGTGCCAGCAGGCCTCAGGGGAAGGGGCTAGACTTT	CASRPQGKGLDF
TRBV7-9	TRBJ2-7	TRBD1	.	TGTGCCAGCAGCTTAGATGGGACAGCCTACGAGCAGTACTTC	CASSLDGTAYEQYF
TRBV30	TRBJ1-2	.	.	TGTGCCTGGAGTGTACGACAAAGCTATGGCTACACCTTC	CAWSVRQSYGYTF
TRBV7-9	TRBJ2-5	TRBD2	.	TGTGCCAGCAGCCCCGGACTAGCGGAACAAGAGACCCAGTACTTC	CASSPGLAEQETQYF
TRBV12-5	TRBJ2-1	.	once	TGTGCTAGTGGTTTGGTAGGTAGGGAGAACAATGAGCAGTTCTTC	CASGLVGRENNEQFF
TRBV18	TRBJ1-1	.	.	TGTGCCAGCTCACCCTCGGTGCGCGAGGCTGAAGCTTTCTTT	CASSPSVREAEAFF
TRBV7-6	TRBJ1-5	.	few	TGTGCCAGCAGCCCCTCAGGGGTCCAGCCCCAGCATTTT	CASSPSGVQPQHF
TRBV3-1/TRBV3-2	TRBJ2-2	.	.	TGTGCCAGCAGCCAAGGCCCGGGGGACCCCACCGGGGAGCTGTTTTTT	CASSQGPGDPTGELFF
TRBV10-1	TRBJ2-2	TRBD1	once	TGCGCCAGCGATGTGGGACAGGGGGCCCCCAACACCGGGGAGCTGTTTTTT	CASDVGQGAPNTGELFF
TRBV6-5	TRBJ1-1	TRBD1	once	TGTGCCATCAGAGACAGGGTGAACACTGAAGCTTTCTTT	CAIRDRVNTEAFF